The T cell receptor beta chain under discussion was sequenced for a study of T cell repertoires in cytomegalovirus infection. This clonotype was seen a few times. The antigen remains undetermined. Study-wide results and limits: Dominating the ex vivo response were TCR beta clonotypes that were CMV-specific and HLA-C-restricted.

CDR3 length: 14 amino acids. The germline V gene has CDR1 SEHNR and CDR2 FQNEAQ (reference sequence). The V gene end was trimmed by 5 bases and the J gene end by 5 bases; junction bases not matched to a gene: 9. TCRdb called the reads again in MiXCR, with one record for every CDR3 protein. The sample lists 350,000 to 550,000 distinct CDR3 sequences, approximately 33% occurring once. The genes are TRBV7-9 and TRBJ2-7; 7 bases fit TRBD1. The specimen sequenced was PBMCs. The receptor's source is a human donor in good health (CMV status not recorded). Some clones in this sample may be carry-over from other donors' samples. The CDR3 DNA follows: TGTGCCAGCAGCCCGCGACAGGGTAGGGACGAGCAGTACTTC. Its translation is CASSPRQGRDEQYF.